This paragraph reports one T cell receptor beta chain. The V end was cut by 5 bases, the J end by 2 bases, with 12 bases between. The V gene's germline CDR1 is SGHAT and CDR2 FQNNGV. The CDR3 sequence is 14 residues long. This record belongs to a study of blood T cell repertoires in COVID-19. The overall study: The samples span acute and convalescent COVID-19 from the United States, Italy and Spain. T cells, B-cell-depleted T cells, or PBMCs provided the cDNA or gDNA that served as material.

Per the authors' pipeline: Reference gene primers were amplified, and this amplification served to estimate nucleated cell counts. Libraries were prepared by immunoSEQ multiplex PCR; TCRdb keeps only in-frame clonotypes and omits some of them. The V and J calls and the clone size are those of that table, but D and trimming were determined from the DNA. The top ten hold around 7.4% of the sample, which has around 86,000 clones, more than 75% seen once. This chain links TRBV11-2 with TRBJ2-5; D is possibly TRBD1 (5 bases). Sequenced input: peripheral blood. This TCR was recovered from a human donor with acute or convalescent COVID-19. The donor label of this sample is uncertain. The CDR3 region has the DNA TGTGCCAGCAGCAGTGCAGGGCTGCAAGAGACCCAGTACTTC. This translates into CASSSAGLQETQYF.